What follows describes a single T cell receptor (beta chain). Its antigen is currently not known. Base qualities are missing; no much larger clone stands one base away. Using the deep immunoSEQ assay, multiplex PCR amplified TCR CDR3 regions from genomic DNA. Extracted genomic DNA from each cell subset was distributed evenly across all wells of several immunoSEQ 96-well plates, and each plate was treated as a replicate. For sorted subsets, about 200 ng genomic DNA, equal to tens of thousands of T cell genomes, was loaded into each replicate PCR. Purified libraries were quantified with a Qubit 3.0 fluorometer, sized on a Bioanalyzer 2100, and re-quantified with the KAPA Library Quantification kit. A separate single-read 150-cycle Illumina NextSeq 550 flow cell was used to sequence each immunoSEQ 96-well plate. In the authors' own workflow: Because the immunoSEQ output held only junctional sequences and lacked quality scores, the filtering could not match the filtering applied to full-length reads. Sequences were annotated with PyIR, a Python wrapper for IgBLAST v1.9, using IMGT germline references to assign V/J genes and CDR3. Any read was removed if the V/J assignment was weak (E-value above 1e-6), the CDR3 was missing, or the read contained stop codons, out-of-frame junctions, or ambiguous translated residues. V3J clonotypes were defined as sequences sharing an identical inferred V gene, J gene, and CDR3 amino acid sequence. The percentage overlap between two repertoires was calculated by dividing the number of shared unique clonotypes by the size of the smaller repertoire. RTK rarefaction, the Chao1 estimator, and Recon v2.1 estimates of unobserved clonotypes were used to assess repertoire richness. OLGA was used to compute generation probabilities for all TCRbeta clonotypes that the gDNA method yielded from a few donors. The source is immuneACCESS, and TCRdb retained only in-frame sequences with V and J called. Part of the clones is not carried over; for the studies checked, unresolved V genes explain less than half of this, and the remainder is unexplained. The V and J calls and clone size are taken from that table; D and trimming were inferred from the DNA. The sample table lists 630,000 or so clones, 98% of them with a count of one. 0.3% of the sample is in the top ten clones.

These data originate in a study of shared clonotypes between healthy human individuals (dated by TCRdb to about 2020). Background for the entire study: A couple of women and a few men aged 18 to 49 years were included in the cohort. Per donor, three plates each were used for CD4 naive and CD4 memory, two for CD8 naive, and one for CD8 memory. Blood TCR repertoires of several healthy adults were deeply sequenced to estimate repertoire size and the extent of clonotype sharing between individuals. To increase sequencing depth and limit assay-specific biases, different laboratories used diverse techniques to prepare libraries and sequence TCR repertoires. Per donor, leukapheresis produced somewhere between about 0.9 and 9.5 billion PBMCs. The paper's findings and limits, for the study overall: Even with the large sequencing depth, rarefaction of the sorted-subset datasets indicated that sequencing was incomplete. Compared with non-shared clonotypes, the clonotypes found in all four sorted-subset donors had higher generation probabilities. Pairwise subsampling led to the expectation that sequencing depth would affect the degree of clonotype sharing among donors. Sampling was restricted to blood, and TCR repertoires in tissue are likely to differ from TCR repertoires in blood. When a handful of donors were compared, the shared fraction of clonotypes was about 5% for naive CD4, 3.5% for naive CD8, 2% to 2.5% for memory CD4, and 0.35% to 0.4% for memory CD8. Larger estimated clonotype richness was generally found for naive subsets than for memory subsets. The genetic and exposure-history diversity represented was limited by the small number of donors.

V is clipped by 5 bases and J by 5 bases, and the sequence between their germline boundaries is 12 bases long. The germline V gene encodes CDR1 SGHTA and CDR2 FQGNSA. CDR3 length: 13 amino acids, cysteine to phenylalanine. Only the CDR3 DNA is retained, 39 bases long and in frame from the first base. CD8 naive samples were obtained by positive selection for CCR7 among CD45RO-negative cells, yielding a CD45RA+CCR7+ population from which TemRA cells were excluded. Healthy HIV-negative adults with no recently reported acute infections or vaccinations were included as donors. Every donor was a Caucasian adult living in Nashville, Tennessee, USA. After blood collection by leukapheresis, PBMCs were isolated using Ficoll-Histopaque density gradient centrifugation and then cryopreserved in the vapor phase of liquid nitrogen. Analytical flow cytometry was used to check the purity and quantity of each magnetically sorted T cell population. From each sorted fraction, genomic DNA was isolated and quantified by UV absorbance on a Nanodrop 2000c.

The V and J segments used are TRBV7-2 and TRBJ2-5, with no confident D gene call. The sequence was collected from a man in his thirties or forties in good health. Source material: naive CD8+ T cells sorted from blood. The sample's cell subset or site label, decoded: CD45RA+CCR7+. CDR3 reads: CASSPHSGETQYF. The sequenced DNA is TGTGCCAGCAGCCCCCACAGTGGGGAGACCCAGTACTTC.